This note documents a single T cell receptor (beta chain) sequence. What it binds is unknown. The data were taken from a study of cytomegalovirus exposure and HLA in healthy donors. Study-wide points: Later on, an analysis tied about 17,000 TCR beta sequences to HLA alleles at 0.05 false discovery rate. Earlier analysis yielded a pattern in which most TCR beta V segments were productive about 90% or about 30% of the time. A later analysis linked a missense DCLRE1C variant to TCR beta V- and J-gene trimming. Later on, an analysis showed TCR association rates differing by HLA locus, with DRB1 the most and HLA-C the fewest.

PCR was performed using 60 Vbeta and 13 Jbeta primers. The protocol was immunoSEQ multiplex PCR, while the TCRdb copy is restricted to in-frame clones and leaves out a portion. This table holds approximately 120,000 clones, about two thirds found once. Germline V CDR1 and CDR2: SGHRS, YFSETQ. The CDR3 consists of 15 residues. Between the trimmed V and J ends, which lost 0 bases and 1 base, there was a span of 8 bases. The V and J genes are TRBV5-1 and TRBJ1-3; D may be TRBD1 (5 bases). The TCR comes from a man aged 25 to 40 in good health and CMV-seronegative. The material sequenced was PBMCs. CDR3 protein: CASSLVSGSGNTIYF. The DNA for the CDR3 is TGCGCCAGCAGCTTGGTGTCAGGGTCTGGAAACACCATATATTTT.